Following are 25 T cell receptor beta chains from one sample sequenced in a study of blood T cell repertoires in COVID-19. Clones were sequenced by immunoSEQ multiplex PCR, and TCRdb holds only the in-frame ones, with some missing. Of around 100,000 clones listed, roughly 81% are singletons. Sequencing input: peripheral blood. Receptors were obtained from a man aged 35-49 years with acute or convalescent COVID-19.

This sequence joins TRBV19 and TRBJ2-3; 11 nucleotides agree with TRBD2. Germline loops: CDR1 LNHDA, CDR2 SQIVND (reference sequence). This CDR3 region has 16 residues. V lost 3 bases to trimming and J lost 4 bases; unmatched junction nucleotides: 6. CDR3: CASSMDLAGGADTQYF. CDR3 nucleotides: TGTGCCAGTAGTATGGATCTAGCGGGGGGAGCAGATACGCAGTATTTT.

The V call is TRBV4-3, the J call TRBJ1-1, with TRBD1 as a possible D gene (6 bases). Trimming removed 0 bases from V and 5 bases from J, with 13 bases in between. CDR3 size: 15 residues. Per germline, CDR1 LGHNA and CDR2 YSLEER. The DNA for the CDR3 is TGCGCCAGCAGCCAAGATTGGGGGCGCGGTACTGAAGCTTTCTTT. Amino acid sequence: CASSQDWGRGTEAFF.

This chain connects TRBV18 to TRBJ2-1; no clear D gene. The germline gives CDR1 KGHSH, CDR2 LQKENI. V dropped 6 bases and J dropped 12 bases, with 18 bases sitting between them. The CDR3 runs 13 residues. The CDR3 here is CASSPVQGGTQFF. The DNA for the CDR3 is TGTGCCAGCTCCCCAGTACAAGGCGGAACGCAGTTCTTC.

V usage is TRBV3-1 (or the pseudogene TRBV3-2) and J usage is TRBJ2-1; weak D call: TRBD2 (5 bases). Germline V lookup: CDR1 LGHDT, CDR2 YNNKEL (reference sequence). V lost 4 bases, J lost 2 bases, and 12 bases lay in between. This CDR3 has 15 residues. Here the CDR3 reads CASSPWGVAYNEQFF. In DNA, the CDR3 is TGTGCCAGCAGCCCTTGGGGAGTTGCCTACAATGAGCAGTTCTTC.

V gene TRBV24-1 combines with J gene TRBJ1-5; D unclear. The ends were cut back, 0 bases at V and 10 bases at J, with 6 bases in the middle. The CDR3 is 12 residues long. From germline, CDR1 is KGHDR and CDR2 SFDVKD. The CDR3 coding sequence is TGTGCCACCAGTGATTTGGGAGGACCCCAGCATTTT. Residues: CATSDLGGPQHF.

This sequence joins TRBV27 and TRBJ1-1, with unresolved D. CDR3 length: 13 residues. From germline, CDR1 is MNHEY and CDR2 SMNVEV (reference sequence). V was clipped by 3 bases and J by 7 bases, with 12 bases between them. CDR3 coding DNA: TGTGCCAGCAGTTTTTCCCGCCCGAGTGAAGCTTTCTTT. This gives the protein CASSFSRPSEAFF.

The V and J genes are TRBV11-1 and TRBJ2-3; D may be TRBD1 (6 bases). Germline CDR1 is SGHAT and CDR2 is FQDESV (reference sequence). The CDR3 has 16 amino acids. V was pared by 2 bases and J by 4 bases, with 16 bases between. CDR3 sequence: CASSLRPRGFADTQYF. CDR3 in DNA: TGTGCCAGCAGCTTACGTCCCAGGGGTTTTGCAGATACGCAGTATTTT.

CDR3 nucleotides: TGTGCCAGCAGCGTAGCGGGCAGCCCGGGGGGATTTAGCAATCAGCCCCAGCATTTT. Its protein is CASSVAGSPGGFSNQPQHF. The chain has TRBV9 and TRBJ1-5; maybe TRBD1 (5 bases). Trimming stripped 0 bases from V and 0 bases from J, with 19 bases between. Germline values: CDR1 SGDLS, CDR2 YYNGEE. The CDR3 runs 19 residues.

Only one count was recorded for this clone. V is TRBV10-1 and J is TRBJ2-1; TRBD2 matches 9 bases. CDR1 WNHNN and CDR2 SYGVQD come from the germline V gene (reference sequence). Losses at the gene ends were 3 bases for V and 10 bases for J; bases not matched to a gene: 7. This CDR3 has 14 amino acids. The CDR3 loop reads CASSDRAGGREQFF. CDR3 coding DNA: TGCGCCAGCAGTGATAGGGCGGGAGGGCGCGAGCAGTTCTTC.

This rearrangement joins TRBV25-1 to TRBJ2-5; 10 nucleotides align to TRBD2. V gave up 4 bases and J gave up 5 bases; unmatched junction bases: 4. The CDR3 runs to 14 residues. The germline V gene has CDR1 MGHDK and CDR2 SYGVNS. The CDR3 region is CASSGTSGPETQYF. The CDR3 coding sequence is TGTGCCAGCAGTGGGACTAGCGGCCCGGAGACCCAGTACTTC.

Comment on this clone: Other nucleotide sequences from this sample produce the same CDR3. V gene TRBV2 combines with J gene TRBJ1-2; 9 nucleotides align to TRBD1. There are 13 residues in the CDR3. The V gene's germline CDR1 is SNHLY and CDR2 FYNNEI. V lost 6 bases to trimming and J lost 3 bases; unmatched junction nucleotides: 2. CDR3 loop: CASSRQGDYGYTF. As DNA, the CDR3 is TGTGCCAGCAGCCGACAGGGGGACTATGGCTACACCTTC.

This chain joins TRBV2 and TRBJ2-1; 8 bases fit TRBD2. Unmatched junction bases numbered 3, after V lost 3 bases and J lost 2 bases. The CDR3 sequence is 15 residues long. Germline CDR1 reads SNHLY; CDR2 reads FYNNEI. CDR3 nucleotide sequence: TGTGCCAGCAGTGACGGGCGGGGGGCCTACAATGAGCAGTTCTTC. Encoded protein: CASSDGRGAYNEQFF.

V usage is TRBV3-1 (or the pseudogene TRBV3-2) and J usage is TRBJ2-1, with D possibly TRBD2 on 6 matching bases. Trimming removed 2 bases from V and 1 base from J, with 9 bases in between. Germline V lookup: CDR1 LGHDT, CDR2 YNNKEL (reference sequence). This CDR3 spans 15 amino acids. The CDR3 region is CASSQWGESYNEQFF. DNA of the CDR3: TGTGCCAGCAGCCAATGGGGGGAGTCCTACAATGAGCAGTTCTTC.

This chain links TRBV5-1 with TRBJ2-7, with TRBD1 identical over 8 bases. CDR1 and CDR2 from the germline V gene are SGHRS and YFSETQ. This CDR3 is built from 15 residues. With V trimmed by 4 bases and J by 2 bases, 8 bases remained unmatched. The CDR3 DNA is TGCGCCAGCAGCACGGACAGGGCCTTTACCTACGAGCAGTACTTC. Encoded protein: CASSTDRAFTYEQYF.

This chain connects TRBV6-4 to TRBJ2-3, with a tentative D call TRBD2 (6 bases). V lost 0 bases and J lost 6, with 13 bases in between. This CDR3 is built from 15 residues. Looked up from germline, CDR1 is MRHNA and CDR2 is SNTAGT. The CDR3 nucleotides are TGTGCCAGCAGTGACTCCGCCGGGAGAGTGGATACGCAGTATTTT. Translating it yields CASSDSAGRVDTQYF.

V gene TRBV20-1 combines with J gene TRBJ2-7; the D is unclear. CDR1 DFQATT and CDR2 SNEGSKA come from the germline V gene (reference sequence). V was clipped by 3 bases and J by 0 bases, with 12 bases between them. The CDR3 covers 14 residues. The CDR3 here is CSASSASISYEQYF. In DNA, the CDR3 is TGCAGTGCTAGTTCCGCGTCGATCTCCTACGAGCAGTACTTC.

The chain couples TRBV9 to TRBJ2-3; TRBD2 matches 13 bases. Germline V gives CDR1 SGDLS, CDR2 YYNGEE. J was trimmed by 0 bases and V by 4 bases; bases with no gene match: 17. This CDR3 is 21 amino acids long. The DNA for the CDR3 is TGTGCCAGCAGCACTCCTCCAGCGCACAGACTAGCGGGGGGTAGCACAGATACGCAGTATTTT. Its translation is CASSTPPAHRLAGGSTDTQYF.

The gene calls are TRBV19 and TRBJ1-3; D is undetermined. Germline CDR1 is LNHDA and CDR2 is SQIVND (reference sequence). The CDR3 spans 13 residues. Between the trimmed V and J ends, which lost 6 bases and 0 bases, there was a span of 6 bases. The CDR3 sequence is CASRRNSGNTIYF. Here the CDR3 DNA reads TGTGCCAGTAGGCGAAACTCTGGAAACACCATATATTTT.

As regards this clone: The identical CDR3 is also encoded by other nucleotide sequences in the sample. The rearrangement uses TRBV5-1 and TRBJ1-2, with D perhaps TRBD1 (6 bases). The CDR3 runs 13 residues. The V end lost 0 bases, the J end lost 3 bases, and 6 bases lay between the germline ends. CDR1 and CDR2 (germline): SGHRS, YFSETQ. The CDR3 here is CASSLDRDYGYTF. DNA of the CDR3: TGCGCCAGCAGCTTGGACAGGGACTATGGCTACACCTTC.

The rearrangement joins TRBV2 to TRBJ1-5; D possibly corresponds to TRBD1 (5 bases). V lost 7 bases to trimming and J lost 4 bases, with 14 bases between them. The CDR3 is 14 amino acids. Germline values: CDR1 SNHLY, CDR2 FYNNEI. CDR3 in DNA: TGTGCCAGCAAACCAGGGAGGGTGAATCAGCCCCAGCATTTT. This translates into CASKPGRVNQPQHF.

The V gene is TRBV7-9, the J gene TRBJ2-7, with TRBD1 identical over 7 bases. The V segment lost 5 bases and the J segment 6 bases; nucleotides outside the gene matches: 13. CDR1 SEHNR and CDR2 FQNEAQ come from the germline V gene (reference sequence). This CDR3 comprises 15 residues. The CDR3 spells CASSPTLGQLREQYF. The CDR3 DNA reads TGTGCCAGCAGCCCTACTTTGGGACAGCTTCGCGAGCAGTACTTC. Looking up the rest from reference TRBV7-9 and TRBJ2-7 gives the full variable domain: DTGVSQNPRHKITKRGQNVTFRCDPISEHNRLYWYRQTLGQGPEFLTYFQNEAQLEKSRLLSDRFSAERPKGSFSTLEIQRTEQGDSAMYLCASSPTLGQLREQYFGPGTRLTVT.

The gene calls are TRBV6-5 and TRBJ2-1; the D gene is possibly TRBD2 (6 bases). The germline V and J ends were trimmed by 8 bases and 7 bases, with 21 bases remaining between them. The CDR3 loop spans 15 amino acids. Germline values: CDR1 MNHEY, CDR2 SVGAGI. CDR3 residues: CASEITHGGRNEQFF. In nucleotides, the CDR3 is TGTGCCAGCGAAATAACACACGGGGGTAGGAATGAGCAGTTCTTC.

The chain uses TRBV5-4 and TRBJ2-5, with 8 positions matching TRBD1. V shed 4 bases and J 2 bases; nucleotides not matched to a gene: 7. CDR3 length: 15 amino acids. Germline CDR1 and CDR2: SGHNT and YYREEE (reference sequence). The CDR3 region has the DNA TGTGCCAGCAGCCACAGACAGGGGTTACAAGAGACCCAGTACTTC. Translating gives CASSHRQGLQETQYF.

V usage is TRBV9 and J usage is TRBJ2-7; TRBD2 agrees at 8 bases. J lost 1 base, V lost 1 base, and 7 bases had no gene match. This CDR3 spans 16 amino acids. The V gene's germline CDR1 is SGDLS and CDR2 YYNGEE. CDR3 residues: CASSVYGGGPSYEQYF. The CDR3 coding sequence is TGTGCCAGCAGCGTATACGGCGGGGGGCCTTCCTACGAGCAGTACTTC.

Only one count was recorded for this clone. This chain links TRBV7-2 with TRBJ2-4; 7 nucleotides align to TRBD1. Losses at the gene ends were 5 bases for V and 7 bases for J; bases not matched to a gene: 8. The germline V gene has CDR1 SGHTA and CDR2 FQGNSA. This CDR3 has 14 residues. The CDR3 coding sequence is TGTGCCAGCAGCCCACCGACAGGGTCCAACATTCAGTACTTC. Translated, it gives CASSPPTGSNIQYF.